This record looks at one TCR beta chain sequence and its context. Its target is unknown. The germline gene is not matched at one end of the junction; a read error may be the cause. CDR1 and CDR2 (germline): SGHAT, FQDESV (reference sequence). This CDR3 comprises 14 residues. The data were obtained in a study of T cell repertoires in cytomegalovirus infection. Background on the study: Both a matching HLA type and CMV infection were indicated by public TCR beta signatures.

One entry per CDR3 protein results from TCRdb running MiXCR on the reads. Found here are some 940,000 distinct CDR3 sequences, roughly 30% of them singletons; the top ten hold around an eighth. The sequence was collected from a human donor in good health (CMV status not recorded). Some clones in this sample may be carry-over from other donors' samples. The chain is built from TRBV11-1 and TRBJ2-5; possible D gene TRBD2, 6 bases. This sample comprised cultured CD8+ T cells from PBMCs, obtained from culture after CMV antigen stimulation. CDR3 amino acids: CASSFGLIQETQHF. The CDR3 DNA is TGTGCCAGCAGCTTCGGACTAATTCAAGAGACCCAGCACTTC.